The rows below give T cell receptor beta chains drawn from one sample of a study of T cells in localized non-small cell lung cancer. Profiling relied on immunoSEQ multiplex PCR, and the TCRdb table lists in-frame clones only, not all of them. The sample shows under 100,000 clones, around 89% of them seen only once. The material sequenced was peripheral blood, taken before any cancer treatment. The receptors were gathered from a woman aged 35 to 70 with stage I squamous cell lung carcinoma. Each CDR3 is given with its conserved first and last residue. D genes are given only for firm matches. Rows give clone size only sometimes, using once, few, many, or a class for an expanded clone.

CDR3 length: 14; clone size: few; D gene: NA; V gene: TRBV7-9; J gene: TRBJ2-7; CDR3 DNA: TGTGCCAGCAGCTTAGAAGATTCCCGAGACGAGCAGTACTTC; CDR3 protein: CASSLEDSRDEQYF
CDR3 length: 14; clone size: NA; D gene: TRBD1; V gene: TRBV5-4; J gene: TRBJ1-2; CDR3 DNA: TGTGCCAGCAGCTTACCGGGACAGGGTTTTGGCTACACCTTC; CDR3 protein: CASSLPGQGFGYTF
CDR3 length: 15; clone size: NA; D gene: TRBD2; V gene: TRBV30; J gene: TRBJ2-3; CDR3 DNA: TGTGCCTGGAGTGTAGGCGGGGGGCGCACAGATACGCAGTATTTT; CDR3 protein: CAWSVGGGRTDTQYF
CDR3 length: 13; clone size: NA; D gene: NA; V gene: TRBV19; J gene: TRBJ1-1; CDR3 DNA: TGTGCCAGTAGTGTCGACAGAGACACTGAAGCTTTCTTT; CDR3 protein: CASSVDRDTEAFF
CDR3 length: 15; clone size: few; D gene: TRBD1; V gene: TRBV5-6; J gene: TRBJ1-1; CDR3 DNA: TGTGCCAGCAGCTGGGGAGGGACAGGGGGCACTGAAGCTTTCTTT; CDR3 protein: CASSWGGTGGTEAFF
CDR3 length: 14; clone size: once; D gene: NA; V gene: TRBV29-1; J gene: TRBJ1-2; CDR3 DNA: TGCAGCGTTCGAGCCCGGGGAAGCTACTATGGCTACACCTTC; CDR3 protein: CSVRARGSYYGYTF
CDR3 length: 14; clone size: NA; D gene: TRBD1; V gene: TRBV11-2; J gene: TRBJ1-2; CDR3 DNA: TGTGCCAGCAGCTTACGGGACAGAAACTATGGCTACACCTTC; CDR3 protein: CASSLRDRNYGYTF
CDR3 length: 14; clone size: NA; D gene: TRBD1; V gene: TRBV10-1; J gene: TRBJ1-2; CDR3 DNA: TGCGCCAGCAGTGGGACAGGGGATGATGCTGGCTACACCTTC; CDR3 protein: CASSGTGDDAGYTF
CDR3 length: 14; clone size: NA; D gene: NA; V gene: TRBV4-2; J gene: TRBJ1-2; CDR3 DNA: TGTGCCAGCAGCCTTCAGGGACTTAACTATGGCTACACCTTC; CDR3 protein: CASSLQGLNYGYTF
CDR3 length: 13; clone size: NA; D gene: NA; V gene: TRBV6-1; J gene: TRBJ2-5; CDR3 DNA: TGTGCCAGCAACCCCAGGGTGAGGGAGACCCAGTACTTC; CDR3 protein: CASNPRVRETQYF
CDR3 length: 15; clone size: NA; D gene: NA; V gene: TRBV6-5; J gene: TRBJ1-2; CDR3 DNA: TGTGCCAGCACCCTTTCCTGGGGAGGGGAATATGGCTACACCTTC; CDR3 protein: CASTLSWGGEYGYTF